Listed below are T cell receptor beta chains from one sample, sequenced in a study of T cell responses to AZD1222 COVID-19 vaccine. The method was immunoSEQ multiplex PCR; TCRdb's version includes in-frame clones alone and lacks a portion of them. This table holds 130,000 or so clones, 93% found once. The sequencing used peripheral blood, collected on day 0 of AZD1222 vaccination. Receptors originate from an adult in good health. Each CDR3 is given with its conserved first and last residue. The order of the fields is J gene, V gene, clone size, D gene, CDR3 protein, CDR3 DNA. A D gene is named only where the DNA matches it firmly. Size is omitted from some rows. Given values are once, few, many or a class for expanded clones.

j_call: TRBJ2-5; v_call: TRBV5-1; clone_size: once; d_call: -; cdr3_aa: CASSPRAAQETQYF; cdr3_nt: TGCGCCAGCAGCCCGCGGGCAGCCCAAGAGACCCAGTACTTC
j_call: TRBJ2-2; v_call: TRBV19; clone_size: -; d_call: -; cdr3_aa: CATTRAGAGNTGELFF; cdr3_nt: TGTGCCACTACTAGGGCCGGGGCAGGTAACACCGGGGAGCTGTTTTTT
j_call: TRBJ1-3; v_call: TRBV28; clone_size: -; d_call: -; cdr3_aa: CASSIPGGSGNTIYF; cdr3_nt: TGTGCCAGCAGTATCCCTGGGGGCTCTGGAAACACCATATATTTT
j_call: TRBJ2-1; v_call: TRBV5-8; clone_size: -; d_call: TRBD2; cdr3_aa: CASTPRVGGSYNEQFF; cdr3_nt: TGTGCCAGCACTCCGCGGGTGGGAGGGTCCTACAATGAGCAGTTCTTC
j_call: TRBJ2-7; v_call: TRBV19; clone_size: -; d_call: TRBD2; cdr3_aa: CASSQPPGTSGRGQQYF; cdr3_nt: TGTGCCAGTAGCCAACCCCCCGGGACTAGCGGGAGAGGGCAGCAGTACTTC
j_call: TRBJ1-1; v_call: TRBV4-3; clone_size: once; d_call: -; cdr3_aa: CASSQVANTEAFF; cdr3_nt: TGCGCCAGCAGCCAAGTCGCCAACACTGAAGCTTTCTTT
j_call: TRBJ2-7; v_call: TRBV28; clone_size: -; d_call: TRBD2; cdr3_aa: CASSSSGRGSYEQYF; cdr3_nt: TGTGCCAGCAGTTCCAGCGGGAGGGGCTCCTACGAGCAGTACTTC
j_call: TRBJ1-5; v_call: TRBV2; clone_size: -; d_call: -; cdr3_aa: CASSFRGSRQPQHF; cdr3_nt: TGTGCCAGCAGCTTCAGGGGTTCCAGGCAGCCCCAGCATTTT
j_call: TRBJ1-3; v_call: TRBV11-2; clone_size: -; d_call: -; cdr3_aa: CASSLSTVLSGNTIYF; cdr3_nt: TGTGCCAGCAGCCTGAGCACGGTTCTCTCTGGAAACACCATATATTTT
j_call: TRBJ2-1; v_call: TRBV7-3; clone_size: -; d_call: TRBD1; cdr3_aa: CASSRPGPRGLHEQFF; cdr3_nt: TGTGCCAGCAGCCGCCCCGGCCCCAGGGGGCTCCATGAGCAGTTCTTC
j_call: TRBJ2-3; v_call: TRBV7-9; clone_size: -; d_call: -; cdr3_aa: CASSNTDTQYF; cdr3_nt: TGTGCCAGCAGCAACACAGATACGCAGTATTTT
j_call: TRBJ2-1; v_call: TRBV19; clone_size: -; d_call: TRBD2; cdr3_aa: CASGLAGYNEQFF; cdr3_nt: TGTGCCAGTGGACTAGCGGGGTACAATGAGCAGTTCTTC
j_call: TRBJ2-5; v_call: TRBV2; clone_size: -; d_call: -; cdr3_aa: CASSGEGYQTQYF; cdr3_nt: TGTGCCAGCAGTGGAGAGGGGTATCAGACCCAGTACTTC
j_call: TRBJ2-1; v_call: TRBV7-7; clone_size: -; d_call: -; cdr3_aa: CASSLGLKGPGSMDEQFF; cdr3_nt: TGTGCTAGCAGCTTAGGTCTCAAGGGGCCAGGATCGATGGATGAGCAGTTCTTC
j_call: TRBJ1-2; v_call: TRBV6-6; clone_size: -; d_call: TRBD1; cdr3_aa: CASRIGQGDYGYTF; cdr3_nt: TGTGCCAGCAGGATAGGACAGGGGGACTATGGCTACACCTTC
j_call: TRBJ1-4; v_call: TRBV9; clone_size: -; d_call: TRBD1; cdr3_aa: CASSVGTGGHEKLFF; cdr3_nt: TGTGCCAGCAGCGTCGGGACAGGGGGGCATGAAAAACTGTTTTTT
j_call: TRBJ1-5; v_call: TRBV5-6; clone_size: -; d_call: -; cdr3_aa: CASSWRGIHQPQHF; cdr3_nt: TGTGCCAGCAGCTGGCGGGGGATCCATCAGCCCCAGCATTTT
j_call: TRBJ1-3; v_call: TRBV2; clone_size: -; d_call: TRBD1; cdr3_aa: CASIGTGGLISGNTIYF; cdr3_nt: TGTGCCAGCATTGGGACAGGGGGCCTAATCTCTGGAAACACCATATATTTT
j_call: TRBJ1-2; v_call: TRBV28; clone_size: -; d_call: -; cdr3_aa: CASTWQGYGYTF; cdr3_nt: TGTGCCAGCACCTGGCAGGGGTATGGCTACACCTTC
j_call: TRBJ1-1; v_call: TRBV7-9; clone_size: -; d_call: TRBD1; cdr3_aa: CASSRGQGNTEAFF; cdr3_nt: TGTGCCAGCAGCCGGGGACAGGGAAACACTGAAGCTTTCTTT
j_call: TRBJ1-4; v_call: TRBV4-1; clone_size: -; d_call: -; cdr3_aa: CASSQDRLASTNEKLFF; cdr3_nt: TGCGCCAGCAGCCAAGATCGCCTGGCTTCAACTAATGAAAAACTGTTTTTT
j_call: TRBJ1-5; v_call: TRBV19; clone_size: -; d_call: -; cdr3_aa: CASSRGGQGPQPQHF; cdr3_nt: TGTGCCAGTAGTAGGGGGGGGCAGGGTCCTCAGCCCCAGCATTTT
j_call: TRBJ2-1; v_call: TRBV3-1/TRBV3-2; clone_size: -; d_call: -; cdr3_aa: CASSLNNEQFF; cdr3_nt: TGTGCCAGCAGCCTAAACAATGAGCAGTTCTTC
j_call: TRBJ1-2; v_call: TRBV4-3; clone_size: few; d_call: TRBD1; cdr3_aa: CASSQARTGSYGYTF; cdr3_nt: TGCGCCAGCAGCCAAGCCAGGACAGGGTCCTATGGCTACACCTTC
j_call: TRBJ1-4; v_call: TRBV18; clone_size: -; d_call: TRBD1; cdr3_aa: CASSLTGDEKLFF; cdr3_nt: TGTGCCAGCTCACTGACAGGGGATGAAAAACTGTTTTTT
j_call: TRBJ1-3; v_call: TRBV4-1; clone_size: -; d_call: -; cdr3_aa: CASSQRTAGNTIYF; cdr3_nt: TGCGCCAGCAGCCAACGGACGGCTGGAAACACCATATATTTT
j_call: TRBJ1-1; v_call: TRBV27; clone_size: few; d_call: -; cdr3_aa: CASSPPGRTFTEAFF; cdr3_nt: TGTGCCAGCAGTCCACCGGGACGAACTTTTACTGAAGCTTTCTTT
j_call: TRBJ1-6; v_call: TRBV7-5; clone_size: -; d_call: -; cdr3_aa: CARSLRDRPNSPLHF; cdr3_nt: TGTGCCAGAAGCTTAAGGGACAGGCCTAATTCACCCCTCCACTTT
j_call: TRBJ2-3; v_call: TRBV24-1; clone_size: -; d_call: -; cdr3_aa: CATSDLWDTQYF; cdr3_nt: TGTGCCACCAGTGATTTGTGGGATACGCAGTATTTT
j_call: TRBJ1-2; v_call: TRBV11-2; clone_size: -; d_call: -; cdr3_aa: CASSRGGGYGYTF; cdr3_nt: TGTGCCAGCAGTCGCGGGGGGGGCTATGGCTACACCTTC
j_call: TRBJ2-6; v_call: TRBV28; clone_size: -; d_call: -; cdr3_aa: CASSLRRTGANVLTF; cdr3_nt: TGTGCCAGCAGTTTAAGGCGAACTGGGGCCAACGTCCTGACTTTC
j_call: TRBJ1-5; v_call: TRBV27; clone_size: -; d_call: TRBD1; cdr3_aa: CASSSLRRQGLNQPQHF; cdr3_nt: TGTGCCAGCAGTTCGCTCCGCCGACAGGGGTTGAATCAGCCCCAGCATTTT
j_call: TRBJ1-5; v_call: TRBV13; clone_size: once; d_call: TRBD1; cdr3_aa: CASSHRQGRNQPQHF; cdr3_nt: TGTGCCAGCAGCCATCGACAGGGCCGTAATCAGCCCCAGCATTTT
j_call: TRBJ1-6; v_call: TRBV10-2; clone_size: -; d_call: -; cdr3_aa: CASSEQGPNSPLHF; cdr3_nt: TGCGCCAGCAGTGAGCAGGGACCCAATTCACCCCTCCACTTT
j_call: TRBJ1-1; v_call: TRBV7-2; clone_size: -; d_call: -; cdr3_aa: CASRRNMNTEAFF; cdr3_nt: TGTGCCAGCAGGAGGAATATGAACACTGAAGCTTTCTTT
j_call: TRBJ2-7; v_call: TRBV27; clone_size: -; d_call: TRBD2; cdr3_aa: CASRVGLAPYEQYF; cdr3_nt: TGTGCCAGCAGGGTAGGACTAGCGCCCTACGAGCAGTACTTC
j_call: TRBJ1-5; v_call: TRBV18; clone_size: -; d_call: -; cdr3_aa: CASSPDSNQPQHF; cdr3_nt: TGTGCCAGCTCACCGGACAGCAATCAGCCCCAGCATTTT
j_call: TRBJ1-5; v_call: TRBV7-9; clone_size: -; d_call: -; cdr3_aa: CASSPSGHTGGTQHF; cdr3_nt: TGTGCCAGCAGCCCCTCCGGGCACACCGGGGGGACCCAGCATTTT
j_call: TRBJ1-3; v_call: TRBV7-9; clone_size: -; d_call: TRBD1; cdr3_aa: CASSSRAQGAGNTIYF; cdr3_nt: TGTGCCAGCAGTTCTAGGGCGCAGGGGGCTGGAAACACCATATATTTT
j_call: TRBJ1-1; v_call: TRBV7-2; clone_size: -; d_call: -; cdr3_aa: CASSSLGARNTEAFF; cdr3_nt: TGTGCCAGCAGCTCACTCGGAGCGAGAAACACTGAAGCTTTCTTT
j_call: TRBJ2-2; v_call: TRBV24-1; clone_size: -; d_call: -; cdr3_aa: CATSDRLFGGGNTGELFF; cdr3_nt: TGTGCCACCAGTGATCGATTATTTGGTGGGGGTAACACCGGGGAGCTGTTTTTT
j_call: TRBJ1-2; v_call: TRBV27; clone_size: once; d_call: TRBD1; cdr3_aa: CASRGSGQTLYGYTF; cdr3_nt: TGTGCCAGCAGGGGGTCGGGACAGACTCTCTATGGCTACACCTTC
j_call: TRBJ1-6; v_call: TRBV10-1; clone_size: -; d_call: -; cdr3_aa: CASSQSNNSPLHF; cdr3_nt: TGCGCCAGCAGCCAGTCGAATAATTCACCCCTCCACTTT